This TCR beta chain was found in a study of blood T cell repertoires in COVID-19. Study-wide context: Sites in the United States, Italy and Spain provided acute and convalescent COVID-19 samples. T cells, B-cell-depleted T cells, or PBMCs provided the cDNA or gDNA that served as material.

In Seattle, patients joined the study during active infection and were tracked longitudinally. Here immunoSEQ multiplex PCR was the method, and the copy in TCRdb shows in-frame clones only, minus some. The table has under 450,000 clones, around 89% seen once. The V gene lost 0 bases and the J gene lost 0 bases, with 9 bases spanning the gap. The CDR3 spans 15 residues. Germline V lookup: CDR1 SGDLS, CDR2 YYNGEE. Sequencing was carried out using peripheral blood. V usage is TRBV9 and J usage is TRBJ1-2; D may be TRBD1 (6 bases). The source of this sequence is a woman in her thirties or forties with COVID-19, enrolled during active disease. This CDR3 is CASSVGTVPNYGYTF. DNA of the CDR3: TGTGCCAGCAGCGTAGGGACAGTCCCTAACTATGGCTACACCTTC.